A single sample gave rise to the 27 T cell receptor beta chains below, sequenced in a study of blood T cell repertoires in COVID-19 (dated by TCRdb to the early 2020s). Library preparation was by the immunoSEQ multiplex PCR assay. TCRdb limited this immuneACCESS table to in-frame rearrangements with V and J called. A share of clones is missing; checked studies link under half to unresolved V genes, and the rest is unexplained. This sample comprises roughly 200,000 clones, about 86% of them detected only once. In total, the top ten clones hold 2.5% to 3.5% of the sample. Input material: PBMCs or T cells enriched from blood (not recorded which). The receptor set was obtained from a woman between 45 and 65 years old in a cohort exposed to, infected with or recovered from COVID-19 (not recorded which).

The sample holds a few counts of this clone. The chain couples TRBV5-1 to TRBJ2-7, with TRBD1 identical over 9 bases. Germline V gene sequence: CDR1 SGHRS, CDR2 YFSETQ. CDR3 size: 14 residues. V gave up 3 bases and J gave up 3 bases; unmatched junction bases: 4. The chain's CDR3 is CASSYRGPHYEQYF. CDR3 nucleotide sequence: TGCGCCAGCAGCTACAGGGGGCCCCACTACGAGCAGTACTTC.

The chain carries TRBV5-6 and TRBJ2-1; D may be TRBD2 (6 bases). Germline V gene data show CDR1 as SGHDT and CDR2 as YYEEEE. Between the trimmed V and J ends, which lost 0 bases and 3 bases, there was a span of 13 bases. This CDR3 is built from 16 residues. The DNA of the CDR3 is TGTGCCAGCAGCTTGGAACTGGGACTTAGCTACAATGAGCAGTTCTTC. It specifies CASSLELGLSYNEQFF.

The V call is TRBV11-2, the J call TRBJ2-7; D may be TRBD2 (5 bases). CDR1 is SGHAT and CDR2 is FQNNGV in the germline V gene. The CDR3 has 15 amino acids. The ends were cut back, 0 bases at V and 4 bases at J, with 13 bases in the middle. The CDR3 reads CASSLDNNRGYEQYF. The CDR3 DNA sequence: TGTGCCAGCAGCTTAGATAATAACAGAGGGTACGAGCAGTACTTC.

This rearrangement joins TRBV4-3 to TRBJ1-1; tentatively, D is TRBD1 (5 bases). The CDR3 extends over 14 amino acids. V gave up 1 base and J gave up 4 bases, with 10 bases separating them. Germline-derived CDR1 and CDR2 are LGHNA and YSLEER. The CDR3 DNA is TGCGCCAGCAGCCAAGCTGCGGGGCCCACTGAAGCTTTCTTT. It translates to CASSQAAGPTEAFF.

The chain carries TRBV4-1 and TRBJ1-1; no firm D call. The germline V gene encodes CDR1 MGHRA and CDR2 YSYEKL. There are 15 residues in the CDR3. The V gene lost 1 base and the J gene lost 1 base, with 10 bases spanning the gap. As DNA, the CDR3 is TGCGCCAGCAGCCAAGGAAACACCTCGAACACTGAAGCTTTCTTT. This gives the protein CASSQGNTSNTEAFF.

V usage is TRBV5-4 and J usage is TRBJ2-7, with a weak D call TRBD2 (7 bases). Germline CDR1 is SGHNT and CDR2 is YYREEE (reference sequence). The CDR3 loop spans 16 amino acids. The ends were cut back, 0 bases at V and 3 bases at J, with 16 bases in the middle. The CDR3 DNA sequence: TGTGCCAGCAGCTTGGCCGCGGTGAGGGGGGGCTACGAGCAGTACTTC. Protein: CASSLAAVRGGYEQYF. The variable domain in full, with the rest retrieved from reference TRBV5-4 and TRBJ2-7, is ETGVTQSPTHLIKTRGQQVTLRCSSQSGHNTVSWYQQALGQGPQFIFQYYREEENGRGNFPPRFSGLQFPNYSSELNVNALELDDSALYLCASSLAAVRGGYEQYFGPGTRLTVT.

The V and J genes are TRBV5-8 and TRBJ1-5, with D unclear. Germline values: CDR1 SGHTS, CDR2 YDEGEE. Deletions cut 0 bases from V and 0 bases from J, with 10 bases between. CDR3 size: 16 residues. The CDR3 nucleotides read TGTGCCAGCAGCTTGGCCGGGAGGGTTAGCAATCAGCCCCAGCATTTT. This translates into CASSLAGRVSNQPQHF.

This chain joins TRBV24-1 and TRBJ2-6; 8 bases are a match to TRBD1. Germline V gene sequence: CDR1 KGHDR, CDR2 SFDVKD. The length of the CDR3 is 15 residues. The ends lost 7 bases at V and 4 bases at J; junction bases unmatched: 5. The CDR3 here is CATSPTGAGANVLTF. The CDR3 nucleotides read TGTGCCACCAGCCCGACAGGGGCCGGGGCCAACGTCCTGACTTTC.

The gene calls are TRBV29-1 and TRBJ1-2; D is uncertain. CDR3 length: 12 residues. Looked up from germline, CDR1 is SQVTM and CDR2 is ANQGSEA. The CDR3 loop reads CTTSEENYGYTF. The CDR3 DNA is TGCACCACTTCGGAGGAGAACTATGGCTACACCTTC. The whole variable domain, remainder taken from reference TRBV29-1 and TRBJ1-2, is SAVISQKPSRDICQRGTSLTIQCQVDSQVTMMFWYRQQPGQSLTLIATANQGSEATYESGFVIDKFPISRPNLTFSTLTVSNMSPEDSSIYLCTTSEENYGYTFGSGTRLTVV.

This chain uses TRBV5-1 with TRBJ2-4; D may be TRBD2 (6 bases). The CDR3 covers 15 residues. Trimming removed 9 bases from V and 0 bases from J, with 16 bases in between. CDR1 is SGHRS, CDR2 YFSETQ, per germline. The DNA for the CDR3 is TGCGCCACCAGGGAGGTACCCCTAGCCAAAAACATTCAGTACTTC. It is translated as CATREVPLAKNIQYF.

The V and J genes are TRBV4-3 and TRBJ1-1; D ambiguous. The V gene's germline CDR1 is LGHNA and CDR2 YSLEER. The CDR3 loop spans 14 amino acids. Trimming cost V 2 bases and J 4 bases, with 11 bases left between them. CDR3 residues: CASSQIGGGTEAFF. The DNA of the CDR3 is TGCGCCAGCAGCCAAATTGGAGGAGGCACTGAAGCTTTCTTT.

The V and J genes are TRBV5-1 and TRBJ1-1; the match to TRBD1 covers 10 bases. There are 14 residues in the CDR3. Trimming at V came to 3 bases and at J to 6 bases, leaving 5 bases not matched to a gene. Germline V lookup: CDR1 SGHRS, CDR2 YFSETQ. The CDR3 sequence is CASSSGTGVAEAFF. CDR3 sequence (DNA): TGCGCCAGCAGCTCCGGGACAGGGGTAGCTGAAGCTTTCTTT. The whole variable domain, filled in from reference TRBV5-1 and TRBJ1-1, reads KAGVTQTPRYLIKTRGQQVTLSCSPISGHRSVSWYQQTPGQGLQFLFEYFSETQRNKGNFPGRFSGRQFSNSRSEMNVSTLELGDSALYLCASSSGTGVAEAFFGQGTRLTVV.

This chain connects TRBV9 to TRBJ1-6, with 7 bases lining up with TRBD1. The trim removed 2 bases at V and 7 bases at J, leaving 9 bases unmatched. CDR1 and CDR2 from the germline V gene are SGDLS and YYNGEE. The CDR3 length is 16 residues. CDR3 amino acids: CASSVGPDRANSPLHF. Written as DNA, the CDR3 is TGTGCCAGCAGCGTCGGGCCCGACAGGGCCAATTCACCCCTCCACTTT.

The chain carries TRBV6-5 and TRBJ2-1, with 10 positions matching TRBD2. The V gene's germline CDR1 is MNHEY and CDR2 SVGAGI. There are 16 residues in the CDR3. Trimming at V came to 2 bases and at J to 12 bases, leaving 13 bases not matched to a gene. The CDR3 region has the DNA TGTGCCAGCAGTTACCTTGCCAGCGGGGGGGCCTTGGGGCAGTTCTTC. This encodes CASSYLASGGALGQFF.

Concerning this clone itself: Other DNA sequences in the sample encode the same CDR3. The chain carries TRBV18 and TRBJ1-1, with TRBD1 as a possible D gene (5 bases). Between the trimmed V and J ends, which lost 6 bases and 1 base, there was a span of 9 bases. Germline lookup yields CDR1 KGHSH and CDR2 LQKENI. The CDR3 sequence is 13 residues long. CDR3 in amino acids: CASSRQGNTEAFF. The CDR3 DNA reads as TGTGCCAGCTCCCGGCAGGGGAACACTGAAGCTTTCTTT.

The chain employs TRBV7-9 and TRBJ2-2; 13 positions agree with TRBD2. The CDR3 runs to 15 residues. V lost 5 bases, J lost 7 bases, and 4 bases stayed unmatched. Germline values: CDR1 SEHNR, CDR2 FQNEAQ (reference sequence). CDR3 nucleotides: TGTGCCAGCAGCCGGACTAGCGGGGGTGGCGGGGAGCTGTTTTTT. Amino acid sequence: CASSRTSGGGGELFF.

This clone was counted once. The chain carries TRBV27 and TRBJ1-4, with no clear D. Germline CDR1 and CDR2: MNHEY and SMNVEV (reference sequence). This CDR3 comprises 13 residues. V dropped 9 bases and J dropped 4 bases, with 12 bases sitting between them. The CDR3 DNA reads as TGTGCCAGTATGAGTACCGGTAATGAAAAACTGTTTTTT. Its protein product is CASMSTGNEKLFF. The full variable domain, its missing parts supplied by reference TRBV27 and TRBJ1-4, is EAQVTQNPRYLITVTGKKLTVTCSQNMNHEYMSWYRQDPGLGLRQIYYSMNVEVTDKGDVPEGYKVSRKEKRNFPLILESPSPNQTSLYFCASMSTGNEKLFFGSGTQLSVL.

This clone has more than one count but fewer than ten. The chain couples TRBV30 to TRBJ1-2, with 7 bases aligning to TRBD1. J lost 1 base, V lost 3 bases, and 2 bases had no gene match. The CDR3 is made up of 13 amino acids. Germline V lookup: CDR1 GTSNPN, CDR2 SVGIG (reference sequence). The CDR3 reads CAWRTGDNYGYTF. CDR3 coding DNA: TGTGCCTGGAGAACAGGGGATAACTATGGCTACACCTTC.

This sequence joins TRBV27 and TRBJ2-6, with a tentative D call TRBD1 (6 bases). The CDR3 totals 16 residues. CDR1 is MNHEY, CDR2 SMNVEV, per germline (reference sequence). V lost 4 bases, J lost 0 bases, and 10 bases lay in between. The DNA for the CDR3 is TGTGCCAGCAGTTCGACAGGACTCTCTGGGGCCAACGTCCTGACTTTC. Its protein is CASSSTGLSGANVLTF.

The CDR3 DNA reads TGTGCCAGCAGCGCTCAGACAGGGGGGCTCACCCCTTTCTCTGGAAACACCATATATTTT. Translating it yields CASSAQTGGLTPFSGNTIYF. V is TRBV9 and J is TRBJ1-3, with 9 nucleotides matching TRBD1. Germline CDR1 reads SGDLS; CDR2 reads YYNGEE. V shed 3 bases, J shed 0 bases, and the junction held 16 bases outside the gene matches. The CDR3 totals 20 residues.

The CDR3 region is CAWSAGTEDTQPQHF. The CDR3 nucleotides are TGTGCCTGGAGTGCCGGGACAGAGGACACTCAGCCCCAGCATTTT. The chain recombines TRBV30 with TRBJ1-5; 7 positions match TRBD1. Germline-derived CDR1 and CDR2 are GTSNPN and SVGIG (reference sequence). With 1 base clipped from V and 6 bases from J, the junction kept 9 bases outside the gene matches. The CDR3 has 15 amino acids.

The rearrangement uses TRBV9 and TRBJ1-5; D gene uncertain. V was clipped by 0 bases and J by 5 bases, with 12 bases between them. The CDR3 extends over 15 amino acids. CDR1 is SGDLS and CDR2 is YYNGEE in the germline V gene. This chain's CDR3 is CASSVGPHGDQPQHF. The CDR3 DNA reads TGTGCCAGCAGCGTAGGTCCCCACGGGGATCAGCCCCAGCATTTT.

The chain is built from TRBV4-1 and TRBJ1-1; 8 bases map to TRBD1. Germline V gene data show CDR1 as MGHRA and CDR2 as YSYEKL. The V and J ends lost 2 bases and 5 bases, in that order; junction bases with no gene match: 10. The CDR3 sequence is 16 residues long. CDR3 bases: TGCGCCAGCAGCCAATTTTCGGACAGGGAGAGGACTGAAGCTTTCTTT. It specifies CASSQFSDRERTEAFF.

The chain carries TRBV19 and TRBJ2-1; D possibly corresponds to TRBD2 (5 bases). V lost 5 bases and J lost 8, with 10 bases in between. The V gene's germline CDR1 is LNHDA and CDR2 SQIVND (reference sequence). The CDR3 has 12 residues. The CDR3 is CASSPRRDEQFF. The CDR3 nucleotides read TGTGCCAGTAGTCCACGGCGGGATGAGCAGTTCTTC.

The rearrangement links TRBV10-2 to TRBJ2-5, with 7 nucleotides matching TRBD2. The junction had 4 bases not matched to a gene; V was cut back by 4 bases and J by 5 bases. Looked up from germline, CDR1 is WSHSY and CDR2 is SAAADI. The CDR3 sequence is 13 residues long. DNA of the CDR3: TGCGCCAGCAGTGCAGACGGGGGGGAGACCCAGTACTTC. Residues: CASSADGGETQYF.

This sequence joins TRBV24-1 and TRBJ2-3; D is perhaps TRBD1 (5 bases). Trimming took off 4 bases at V and 6 bases at J, with 16 bases between the two ends. The germline V gene encodes CDR1 KGHDR and CDR2 SFDVKD. The CDR3 runs to 15 residues. CDR3 bases: TGTGCCACCAGTGACCTAAGCCCAGGGTTGGATACGCAGTATTTT. This encodes CATSDLSPGLDTQYF.

The gene calls are TRBV2 and TRBJ1-4; D gene ambiguous. Per the germline V gene, CDR1 is SNHLY and CDR2 is FYNNEI. V gave up 7 bases and J gave up 8 bases, with 8 bases separating them. The CDR3 has 11 residues. The CDR3 here is CASNLVEKLFF. CDR3 coding DNA: TGTGCCAGCAATCTCGTAGAAAAACTGTTTTTT.